Listed below are T cell receptor beta chains from one sample, sequenced in a study of cytomegalovirus exposure and HLA in healthy donors. Here immunoSEQ multiplex PCR was the method, and the copy in TCRdb shows in-frame clones only, minus some. The table includes about 140,000 clones, just under 85% detected once. Sequencing input: PBMCs. The source is a man in his thirties or forties in good health and CMV-seropositive. Both conserved end residues are part of each CDR3. Fields, in order: D gene, clone size, V gene, J gene, CDR3 DNA, CDR3 protein. The D gene is left open where the match is weak. Clone size is given for some rows only: seen once, a few or many times, or a class if the clone is expanded.

NA	NA	TRBV28	TRBJ1-2	TGTGCTAGCAGTTTAGGGCTGGGGGGAGGGGGCTACACCTTC	CASSLGLGGGGYTF
TRBD2	NA	TRBV29-1	TRBJ2-5	TGCAGCGTCCAAGGGACTAGCGGGAGGCCGGGGGAGACCCAGTACTTC	CSVQGTSGRPGETQYF
TRBD1	NA	TRBV7-9	TRBJ2-3	TGTGCCAGCAGCCCATCCCGGGACAGGGGATGGACAGATACGCAGTATTTT	CASSPSRDRGWTDTQYF
NA	NA	TRBV9	TRBJ1-6	TGTGCCAGCAGCGTACAGGGCTATAATTCACCCCTCCACTTT	CASSVQGYNSPLHF
NA	few	TRBV7-9	TRBJ1-1	TGTGCCAGCACCTGGGGCAGGGTCACTGAAGCTTTCTTT	CASTWGRVTEAFF
TRBD2	NA	TRBV27	TRBJ2-5	TGTGCCAGCAGTTTATTGGCTAGCGGGAGGGCCGGAGAGACCCAGTACTTC	CASSLLASGRAGETQYF
NA	once	TRBV9	TRBJ1-1	TGTGCCAGCAGCCCTTGGTGGGACATCGGAAACACTGAAGCTTTCTTT	CASSPWWDIGNTEAFF
NA	once	TRBV11-2	TRBJ2-7	TGTGCCAGCAGCCCAACTTCTCGTGAGCAGTACTTC	CASSPTSREQYF
NA	NA	TRBV28	TRBJ1-2	TGTGCCAGCAGTTTAACAGGGTCCTATGGCTACACCTTC	CASSLTGSYGYTF
TRBD1	NA	TRBV7-2	TRBJ1-2	TGTGCCAGCAGCCGATTCGGGACAGGGAGGACTGGCTACACCTTC	CASSRFGTGRTGYTF
NA	NA	TRBV7-9	TRBJ1-6	TGTGCCAGCAGCTTATACGAGTCTAGAACCCTCCACTTT	CASSLYESRTLHF
NA	NA	TRBV27	TRBJ2-7	TGTGCCAGCAGACCCGATTGGGGGCCGGGGCGATCCTACGAGCAGTACTTC	CASRPDWGPGRSYEQYF
NA	NA	TRBV10-1	TRBJ1-4	TGCGCCAGCAGGCCACCGGTTCCTAATGAAAAACTGTTTTTT	CASRPPVPNEKLFF
TRBD2	NA	TRBV27	TRBJ2-7	TGTGCCAGCAGTTTTCTAGCGGGAGTCCACGAGCAGTACTTC	CASSFLAGVHEQYF
TRBD1	few	TRBV4-1	TRBJ1-2	TGCGCCAGCAGCCCCGATGACAGGGGGCACGGCTATGGCTACACCTTC	CASSPDDRGHGYGYTF
TRBD2	NA	TRBV7-9	TRBJ2-7	TGTGCCAGCAGCTTATCAGGAGTAGCGGGAGCTCGCGAGCAGTACTTC	CASSLSGVAGAREQYF
NA	once	TRBV18	TRBJ2-1	TGTGCCAGCTCACCAGGGGGCTATGAGCAGTTCTTC	CASSPGGYEQFF
TRBD2	few	TRBV4-1	TRBJ2-1	TGCGCCAGCAGCCAAGTACTAGCGGGGGGGCAGCAGTTCTTC	CASSQVLAGGQQFF
TRBD2	once	TRBV19	TRBJ2-7	TGTGCCAGTAGTGCCGGGGAGGGCGGCCGGTGGGGCTACGAGCAGTACTTC	CASSAGEGGRWGYEQYF
TRBD1	NA	TRBV5-1	TRBJ1-1	TGCGCCAGCAGCTTGGCCCCCTCCGGGACAGGGGCAAGACGGACTGAAGCTTTCTTT	CASSLAPSGTGARRTEAFF
TRBD1	NA	TRBV28	TRBJ1-2	TGTGCCAGCATACGCTCAGGGGGGCTGAACTATGGCTACACCTTC	CASIRSGGLNYGYTF
NA	once	TRBV5-1	TRBJ2-3	TGCGCCAGCAGCCCCACCGGGAAAGAGTTGGGTACGCAGTATTTT	CASSPTGKELGTQYF
TRBD2	NA	TRBV5-6	TRBJ2-3	TGTGCCAGCAGTCCCAGCGGGGGGGCAACAGATACGCAGTATTTT	CASSPSGGATDTQYF
NA	NA	TRBV4-1	TRBJ2-7	TGCGCCAGCAGCCAAGTTACATCTTACGAGCAGTACTTC	CASSQVTSYEQYF
NA	NA	TRBV7-9	TRBJ2-3	TGTGCCAGCAGCCCCCCCGGGGGAGAGATGCAGTATTTT	CASSPPGGEMQYF
TRBD1	NA	TRBV5-6	TRBJ1-1	TGTGCCAGCAGCTTGGGACAGGGTTACACTGAAGCTTTCTTT	CASSLGQGYTEAFF
TRBD1	once	TRBV7-2	TRBJ2-7	TGTGCCAGCAGCCCCCTGGACAGGTCTAGAGAGCAGTACTTC	CASSPLDRSREQYF
NA	NA	TRBV5-1	TRBJ2-2	TGCGCCACCGGCGGGGCGGACGGGGAGCTGTTTTTT	CATGGADGELFF